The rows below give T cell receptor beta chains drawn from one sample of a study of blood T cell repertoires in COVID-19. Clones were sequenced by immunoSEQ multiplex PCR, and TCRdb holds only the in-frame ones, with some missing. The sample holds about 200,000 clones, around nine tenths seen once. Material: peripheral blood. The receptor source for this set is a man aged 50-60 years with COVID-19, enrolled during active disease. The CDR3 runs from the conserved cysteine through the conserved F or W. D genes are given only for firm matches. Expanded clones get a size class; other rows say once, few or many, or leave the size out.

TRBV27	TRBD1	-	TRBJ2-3	CASSHRGPRDTQYF	TGTGCCAGCAGTCACAGGGGCCCTCGGGATACGCAGTATTTT
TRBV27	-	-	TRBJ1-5	CASRFQGSNQPQHF	TGTGCCAGCAGGTTCCAGGGGTCCAATCAGCCCCAGCATTTT
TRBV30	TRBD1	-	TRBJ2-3	CAWSGRQGVDTQYF	TGTGCCTGGAGCGGGAGACAGGGGGTAGATACGCAGTATTTT
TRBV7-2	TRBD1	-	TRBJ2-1	CASSLVGQGYNEQFF	TGTGCCAGCAGCTTAGTGGGACAGGGATACAATGAGCAGTTCTTC
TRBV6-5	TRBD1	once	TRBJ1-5	CASSTPGQGGFTDF	TGTGCCAGCAGTACACCGGGACAGGGTGGTTTCACGGATTTT
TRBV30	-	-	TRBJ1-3	CAWNRNTFSGNTIYF	TGTGCCTGGAACAGGAATACTTTCTCTGGAAACACCATATATTTT
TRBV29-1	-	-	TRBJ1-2	CSVEVGIMDSSNYGYTF	TGCAGCGTTGAAGTTGGAATAATGGACAGCTCTAACTATGGCTACACCTTC
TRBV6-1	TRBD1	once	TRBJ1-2	CASSEIGTGTGYTF	TGTGCCAGCAGTGAAATAGGGACAGGGACTGGCTACACCTTC
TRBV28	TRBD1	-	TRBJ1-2	CASSGDRPGYTF	TGTGCCAGCAGTGGGGACAGGCCGGGCTACACCTTC
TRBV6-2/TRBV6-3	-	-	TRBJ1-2	CASSTGQGANYGYTF	TGTGCCAGCAGCACTGGACAAGGAGCTAACTATGGCTACACCTTC
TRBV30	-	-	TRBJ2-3	CAWTSGQDTQYF	TGTGCCTGGACTTCCGGACAGGATACGCAGTATTTT
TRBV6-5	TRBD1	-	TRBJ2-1	CASSPGQGGYNEQFF	TGTGCCAGCAGCCCGGGACAGGGCGGATACAATGAGCAGTTCTTC
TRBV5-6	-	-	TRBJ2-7	CASSLTAYEQYF	TGTGCCAGCAGCTTAACAGCCTACGAGCAGTACTTC
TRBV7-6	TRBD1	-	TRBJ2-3	CASSNRGHLDTQYF	TGTGCCAGCAGCAACAGGGGGCACCTAGATACGCAGTATTTT
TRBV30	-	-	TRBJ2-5	CAWSVIQFQETQYF	TGTGCCTGGAGTGTAATACAGTTCCAAGAGACCCAGTACTTC
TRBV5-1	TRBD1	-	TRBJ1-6	CASSHGTGGNSPLHF	TGCGCCAGCAGCCACGGGACAGGGGGCAATTCACCCCTCCACTTT
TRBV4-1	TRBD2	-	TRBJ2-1	CASIGGRANEQFF	TGCGCCAGCATAGGCGGGAGGGCGAATGAGCAGTTCTTC
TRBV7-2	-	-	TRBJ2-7	CASSPMAAGFEQYF	TGTGCCAGCAGCCCTATGGCGGCGGGATTCGAGCAGTACTTC
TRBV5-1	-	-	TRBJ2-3	CASSLGRSVGDTQYF	TGCGCCAGCAGCTTGGGGCGTAGCGTTGGCGATACGCAGTATTTT
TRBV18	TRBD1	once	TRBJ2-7	CASSREDRGLQYF	TGTGCCAGCTCACGCGAGGACAGGGGGTTGCAGTACTTC
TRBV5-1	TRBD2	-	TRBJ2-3	CASSLATGGLPTDTQYF	TGCGCCAGCAGCTTGGCCACGGGAGGTCTGCCCACAGATACGCAGTATTTT
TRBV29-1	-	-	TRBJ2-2	CSVTGTTGELFF	TGCAGCGTTACCGGTACCACCGGGGAGCTGTTTTTT
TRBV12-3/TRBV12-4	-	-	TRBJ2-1	CASRGTLYNEQFF	TGTGCCAGCAGGGGGACTTTGTACAATGAGCAGTTCTTC
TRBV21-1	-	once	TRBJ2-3	CASSPHTGQVPTDTQYF	TGTGCCAGCAGTCCCCACACGGGTCAAGTTCCCACAGATACGCAGTATTTT
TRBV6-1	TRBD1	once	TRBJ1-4	CASSAPGTGPGWGEKLFF	TGTGCCAGCAGTGCCCCCGGGACAGGCCCGGGCTGGGGTGAAAAACTGTTTTTT
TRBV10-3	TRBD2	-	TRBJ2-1	CAISDDGTSGRGYNEQFF	TGTGCCATCAGTGATGACGGGACTAGCGGGAGGGGATACAATGAGCAGTTCTTC